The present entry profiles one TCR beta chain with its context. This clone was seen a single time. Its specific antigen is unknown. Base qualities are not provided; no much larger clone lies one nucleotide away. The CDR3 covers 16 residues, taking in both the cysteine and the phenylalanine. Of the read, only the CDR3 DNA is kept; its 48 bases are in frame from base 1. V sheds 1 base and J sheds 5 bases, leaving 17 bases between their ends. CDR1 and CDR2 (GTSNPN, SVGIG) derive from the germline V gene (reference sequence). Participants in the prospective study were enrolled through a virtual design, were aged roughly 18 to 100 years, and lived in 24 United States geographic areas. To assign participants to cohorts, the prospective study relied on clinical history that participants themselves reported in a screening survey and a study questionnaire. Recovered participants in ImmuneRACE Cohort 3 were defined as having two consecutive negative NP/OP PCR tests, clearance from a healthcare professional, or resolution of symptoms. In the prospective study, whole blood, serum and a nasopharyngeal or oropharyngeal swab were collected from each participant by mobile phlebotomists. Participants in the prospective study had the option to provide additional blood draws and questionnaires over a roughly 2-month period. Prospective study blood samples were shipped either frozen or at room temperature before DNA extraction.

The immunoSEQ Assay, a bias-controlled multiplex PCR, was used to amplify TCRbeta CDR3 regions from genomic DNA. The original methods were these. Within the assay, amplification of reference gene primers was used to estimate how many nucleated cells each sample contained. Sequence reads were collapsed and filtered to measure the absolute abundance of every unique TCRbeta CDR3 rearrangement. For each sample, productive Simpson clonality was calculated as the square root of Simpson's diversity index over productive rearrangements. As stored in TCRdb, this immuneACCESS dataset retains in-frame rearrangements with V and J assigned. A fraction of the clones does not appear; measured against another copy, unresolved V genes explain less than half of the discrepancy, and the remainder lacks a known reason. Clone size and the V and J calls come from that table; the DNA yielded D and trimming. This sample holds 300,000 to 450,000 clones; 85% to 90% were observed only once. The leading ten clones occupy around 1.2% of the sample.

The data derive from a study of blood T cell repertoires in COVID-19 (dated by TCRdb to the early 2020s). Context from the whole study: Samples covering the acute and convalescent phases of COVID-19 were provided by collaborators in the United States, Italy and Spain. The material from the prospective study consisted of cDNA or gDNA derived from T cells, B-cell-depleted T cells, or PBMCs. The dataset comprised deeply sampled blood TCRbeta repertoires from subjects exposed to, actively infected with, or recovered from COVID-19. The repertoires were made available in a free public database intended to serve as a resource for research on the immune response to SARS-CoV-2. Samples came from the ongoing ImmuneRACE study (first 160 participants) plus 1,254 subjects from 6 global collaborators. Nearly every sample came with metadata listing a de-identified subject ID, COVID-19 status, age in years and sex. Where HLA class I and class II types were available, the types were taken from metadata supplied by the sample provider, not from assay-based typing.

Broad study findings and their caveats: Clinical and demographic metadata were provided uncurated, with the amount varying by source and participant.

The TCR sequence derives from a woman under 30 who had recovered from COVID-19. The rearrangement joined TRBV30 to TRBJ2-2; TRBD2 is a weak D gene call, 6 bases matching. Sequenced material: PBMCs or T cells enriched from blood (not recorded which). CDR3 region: CAWSEPGGPVTGELFF. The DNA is TGTGCCTGGAGTGAACCCGGAGGGCCAGTGACCGGGGAGCTGTTTTTT.